This T cell receptor beta chain is drawn from a study of beta chain features in type 1 diabetes. Study-wide findings and caveats: Moderate but significant shortening of TCRB CDR3s was recorded in all four CD4+ subsets from Type 1 diabetes patients.

Trimming removed 6 bases from V and 2 bases from J; junction bases left unmatched: 9. CDR3 length: 16 residues. Germline loops: CDR1 MDHEN, CDR2 SYDVKM. Isolated RNA was reverse transcribed in full, so expressed TCRB transcripts were sequenced. The table came from immunoSEQ multiplex PCR; TCRdb's copy has only in-frame clones and leaves some out. The top ten hold under 0.095% of the sample, which has 600,000 to 650,000 clones, about 14% seen once. As regards this clone: Its antigen is not identified.

The source is a man aged 18 to 29 in good health. The specimen sequenced was naive CD4+ T cells from blood. V and J are TRBV28 and TRBJ2-7, with TRBD2 identical over 11 bases. This CDR3 reads CASRPTGTSGPYEQYF. In DNA form, the CDR3 reads TGTGCCAGCAGGCCGACCGGGACTAGCGGTCCCTACGAGCAGTACTTC.